This entry concerns a single TCR beta chain. V was clipped by 5 bases and J by 6 bases, with 13 bases between them. CDR1 and CDR2 from the germline V gene are LNHDA and SQIVND (reference sequence). The CDR3 consists of 13 residues. This entry belongs to a study of CD8 T cells in Susac syndrome. Reverse transcription used roughly 0.5 to 1 ug RNA and random hexamers. TCRdb processed the immunoSEQ multiplex PCR reads anew with MiXCR; each CDR3 protein has one entry. The data hold 75,000 to 95,000 distinct CDR3 sequences, with roughly 92% observed a single time. The specimen sequenced was CD8+ T cells from PBMCs. This rearrangement joins TRBV19 to TRBJ1-2; D unclear. This receptor was identified in a human donor with Susac syndrome. CDR3: CASSPPSLDGYTF. The DNA for the CDR3 is TGTGCCAGTAGTCCGCCCTCACTGGATGGCTACACCTTC.